This T cell receptor (beta chain) comes out of a study of neurological immune-mediated disorders. General observations from the study: Phylogenetically, 18 of 34 multiple sclerosis patients' repertoires fell into one related-CDR3 cluster, a possible signature. Private repertoires in all groups were suggested by the finding that expanded clones across subjects shared no CDR3 amino acid sequences.

One entry per CDR3 protein results from TCRdb running MiXCR on the 5' RACE reads. There are fewer than 60,000 distinct CDR3 sequences in the sample; around 3.5% occur only once, and 5.5% to 7.5% lies in the top ten. The length of the CDR3 is 14 residues. Germline CDR1 is MNHEY and CDR2 is SMNVEV (reference sequence). The junction had 7 bases not matched to a gene; V was cut back by 5 bases and J by 8 bases. In this sample, this clonotype turned up many times. The antigen remains unidentified. The rearrangement links TRBV27 to TRBJ2-1, with TRBD1 identical over 9 bases. This receptor was taken from a man in his 60s with multiple sclerosis. Sequencing input: PBMCs. The CDR3 loop is CASSLGQGRHEQFF. Written as DNA, the CDR3 is TGTGCCAGCAGTCTGGGACAGGGAAGGCATGAGCAGTTCTTC.